This T cell receptor (beta chain) stems from a study of blood T cell repertoires in COVID-19. Overall study: Material from acute and convalescent COVID-19 was sourced from the United States, Italy and Spain. From T cells, B-cell-depleted T cells, or PBMCs came the material, which was cDNA or gDNA.

Per the study methods: By means of reference gene primer amplification, nucleated cell counts were estimated. Assay: immunoSEQ multiplex PCR; the TCRdb copy retains only in-frame clones and omits some. Clone size and the V and J calls come from that table; the DNA yielded D and trimming. The table has about 150,000 clones, 81% seen once. Trimming at V came to 4 bases and at J to 1 base, leaving 11 bases not matched to a gene. This CDR3 comprises 18 residues. Germline V gives CDR1 KGHDR, CDR2 SFDVKD. The material sequenced was peripheral blood. The chain carries TRBV24-1 and TRBJ2-3; 9 nucleotides agree with TRBD1. The clonotype originates from a human donor with acute or convalescent COVID-19. The donor label of this sample is uncertain. The CDR3 sequence: CATSDPGQGLTRTDTQYF. The CDR3, as DNA: TGTGCCACCAGTGACCCGGGACAGGGATTAACCCGCACAGATACGCAGTATTTT.